One T cell receptor (beta chain) is described in this entry. TCRdb re-analysed the RT-PCR reads in MiXCR, keeping a single row per CDR3 protein. The repertoire includes more than 550,000 distinct CDR3 sequences, approximately 15% of them detected once, and just over 3.5% sits in the top ten. Per the germline V gene, CDR1 is DFQATT and CDR2 is SNEGSKA (reference sequence). This CDR3 has 16 residues. V lost 2 bases, J lost 0 bases, and 14 bases lay in between. V gene TRBV20-1 combines with J gene TRBJ2-4, with D perhaps being TRBD1 or TRBD2 (6 bases each). Sequencing used memory CD4+ T cells from blood. This TCR was recovered from a female donor in good health, serving as a healthy control. The DNA for the CDR3 is TGCAGTGCTAGACCCCAACAGGGACTAGCCAAAAACATTCAGTACTTC. Its protein product is CSARPQQGLAKNIQYF.